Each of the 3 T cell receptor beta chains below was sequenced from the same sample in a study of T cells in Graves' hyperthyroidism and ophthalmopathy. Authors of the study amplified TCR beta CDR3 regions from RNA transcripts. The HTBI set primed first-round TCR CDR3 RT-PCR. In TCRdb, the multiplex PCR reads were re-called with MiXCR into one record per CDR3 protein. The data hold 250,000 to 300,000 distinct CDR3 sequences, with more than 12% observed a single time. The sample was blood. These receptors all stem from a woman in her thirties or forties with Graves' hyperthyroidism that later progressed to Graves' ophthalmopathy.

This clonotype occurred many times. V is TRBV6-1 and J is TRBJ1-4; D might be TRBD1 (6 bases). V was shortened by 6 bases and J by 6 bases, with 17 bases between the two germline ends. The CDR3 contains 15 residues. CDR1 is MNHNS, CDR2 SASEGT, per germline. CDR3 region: CASRSMGGGDEKLFF. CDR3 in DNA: TGTGCCAGCAGATCCATGGGGGGCGGAGATGAAAAACTGTTTTTT.

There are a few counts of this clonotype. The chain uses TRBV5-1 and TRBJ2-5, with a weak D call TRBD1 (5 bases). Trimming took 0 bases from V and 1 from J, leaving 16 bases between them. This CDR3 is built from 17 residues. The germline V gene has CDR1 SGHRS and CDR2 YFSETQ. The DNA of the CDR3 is TGCGCCAGCAGCTTGGCCCCAGACAGCGAGCCCCAAGAGACCCAGTACTTC. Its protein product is CASSLAPDSEPQETQYF.

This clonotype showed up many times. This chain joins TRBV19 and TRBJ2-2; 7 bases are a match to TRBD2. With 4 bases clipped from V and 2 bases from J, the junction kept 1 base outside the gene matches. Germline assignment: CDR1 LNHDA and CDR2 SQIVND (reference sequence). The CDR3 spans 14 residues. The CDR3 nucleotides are TGTGCCAGTAGTAGGACTAGAAACACCGGGGAGCTGTTTTTT. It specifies CASSRTRNTGELFF.